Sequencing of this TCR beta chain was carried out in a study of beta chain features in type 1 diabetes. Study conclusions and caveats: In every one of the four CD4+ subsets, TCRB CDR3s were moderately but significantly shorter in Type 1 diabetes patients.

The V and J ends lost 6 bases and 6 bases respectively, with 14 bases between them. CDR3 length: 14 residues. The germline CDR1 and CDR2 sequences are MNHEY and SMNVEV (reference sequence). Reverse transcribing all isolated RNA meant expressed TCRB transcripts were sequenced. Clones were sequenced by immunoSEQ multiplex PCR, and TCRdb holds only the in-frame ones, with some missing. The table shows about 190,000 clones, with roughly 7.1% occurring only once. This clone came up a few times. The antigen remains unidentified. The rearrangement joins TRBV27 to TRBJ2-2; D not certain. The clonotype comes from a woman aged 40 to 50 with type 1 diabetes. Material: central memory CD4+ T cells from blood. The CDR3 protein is CASSFAVRAGELFF. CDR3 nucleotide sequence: TGTGCCAGCAGCTTCGCAGTCCGGGCCGGGGAGCTGTTTTTT.